Listed below are T cell receptor beta chains from one sample, sequenced in a study of Graves' ophthalmopathy and Graves' hyperthyroidism. TCRdb analysed the multiplex PCR reads with MiXCR anew, one entry per CDR3 protein. This sample has 500,000 to 700,000 distinct CDR3 sequences; roughly 20% occur once, and the top ten carry approximately 6.5%. Sequencing was done on a sample of peripheral blood. These receptor sequences come from a woman under 30 with stable Graves' hyperthyroidism. Some clones in this sample may be carry-over from other donors' samples. Each CDR3 is given with its conserved first and last residue. The D gene is left open where the match is weak. Rows give clone size only sometimes, using once, few, many, or a class for an expanded clone.

CDR3aa	CDR3nt	abundance	j_gene	d_gene	v_gene
CAISESPRKTGEFSPLHF	TGTGCCATCAGTGAGTCCCCGAGAAAGACAGGGGAATTTTCACCCCTCCACTTT	few	TRBJ1-6	TRBD1	TRBV10-3
CASSSTRNTIYF	TGTGCCAGCAGCTCTACGAGAAACACCATATATTTT	-	TRBJ1-3	-	TRBV7-2
CASSPGLDPSPLHF	TGCGCCAGCAGCCCGGGACTGGACCCTTCACCCCTCCACTTT	many	TRBJ1-6	-	TRBV5-1
CASSGPTSQAEQYF	TGTGCCAGCAGCGGACCGACTAGCCAGGCCGAGCAGTACTTC	many	TRBJ2-7	TRBD2	TRBV9
CASSRQGWSGELFF	TGTGCCAGCAGTCGACAGGGTTGGAGCGGGGAGCTGTTTTTT	many	TRBJ2-2	TRBD1	TRBV12-3/TRBV12-4
CASSTLSRQLLNTEAFF	TGTGCCAGCAGTACCCTCTCTCGACAGCTCTTGAACACTGAAGCTTTCTTT	many	TRBJ1-1	-	TRBV28
CASSERRGGGANVLTF	TGTGCCAGCAGTGAACGCAGGGGAGGTGGGGCCAACGTCCTGACTTTC	many	TRBJ2-6	-	TRBV2
CASSFEGLSYEQYF	TGTGCCAGCAGCTTTGAGGGGTTATCCTACGAGCAGTACTTC	many	TRBJ2-7	-	TRBV5-5
CASSLEAGAYEQYF	TGCGCCAGCAGCTTGGAAGCGGGAGCTTACGAGCAGTACTTC	few	TRBJ2-7	TRBD2	TRBV5-1
CSARGRINSPLHF	TGCAGTGCTAGAGGTCGGATTAATTCACCCCTCCACTTT	many	TRBJ1-6	-	TRBV20-1
CASSSLGAYEQYF	TGTGCCAGCAGTTCCCTCGGCGCCTACGAGCAGTACTTC	-	TRBJ2-7	-	TRBV28
CASSYSWRANTGELFF	TGTGCCAGCAGTTACTCGTGGAGGGCTAACACCGGGGAGCTGTTTTTT	few	TRBJ2-2	-	TRBV6-5
CASILDSLNTEAFF	TGTGCCAGCATTCTCGACAGTTTGAACACTGAAGCTTTCTTT	many	TRBJ1-1	-	TRBV2
CASIRGGNQPQHF	TGTGCCAGCATCAGGGGAGGGAATCAGCCCCAGCATTTT	many	TRBJ1-5	-	TRBV6-1
CSAVSSYEQYF	TGCAGTGCAGTGAGCTCCTACGAGCAGTACTTC	many	TRBJ2-7	-	TRBV20-1
CSAHRRNTEAFF	TGCAGTGCCCATAGGAGGAACACTGAAGCTTTCTTT	many	TRBJ1-1	-	TRBV20-1